The rows below give T cell receptor beta chains drawn from one sample of a study of OX40 agonist ivuxolimab in advanced cancers. Some clones are missing from TCRdb's copy, which holds only in-frame ones; the method was immunoSEQ multiplex PCR. Counted here are approximately 130,000 clones, just over 90% occurring once; the ten biggest clones make up approximately 1%. Sample: CD4+ or CD8+ T cells sorted from blood, taken in a trial of the OX40 agonist ivuxolimab. The receptors stem from an adult with an advanced solid tumor such as melanoma, head and neck, liver or kidney cancer. The CDR3 runs from the conserved cysteine through the conserved F or W. D genes are given only for firm matches. Expanded clones get a size class; other rows say once, few or many, or leave the size out.

>.|TRBV5-4|once|TRBJ1-2
CASSLDRSQANYGYTF
TGTGCCAGCAGCTTGGACAGGTCCCAAGCTAACTATGGCTACACCTTC
>TRBD2|TRBV4-3|.|TRBJ2-2
CASSQVPGGTGELFF
TGCGCCAGCAGCCAAGTGCCGGGGGGTACCGGGGAGCTGTTTTTT
>TRBD2|TRBV5-1|.|TRBJ2-5
CASSNRTSGSETQYF
TGCGCCAGCAGCAACCGGACTAGCGGGAGTGAGACCCAGTACTTC
>TRBD2|TRBV19|.|TRBJ2-5
CASSVTSAQETQYF
TGTGCCAGTAGTGTAACTAGCGCCCAAGAGACCCAGTACTTC
>.|TRBV20-1|.|TRBJ2-5
CSAGGAEGQYF
TGCAGTGCTGGAGGGGCCGAGGGCCAGTACTTC
>.|TRBV5-5|.|TRBJ1-2
CASSLSQLGYTF
TGTGCCAGCAGCTTGTCTCAGCTCGGCTACACCTTC
>.|TRBV7-9|.|TRBJ2-4
CASSSGLLQYF
TGTGCCAGCAGCTCGGGCTTGCTACAGTACTTC
>TRBD1|TRBV9|.|TRBJ2-4
CASSVEPDRDIQYF
TGTGCCAGCAGCGTTGAACCCGACAGGGACATTCAGTACTTC
>.|TRBV29-1|.|TRBJ2-7
CSVVKWGAHEQYF
TGCAGCGTTGTAAAGTGGGGAGCTCACGAGCAGTACTTC
>TRBD2|TRBV19|.|TRBJ2-7
CASSIAHGLAGDTWHEQYF
TGTGCCAGTAGTATTGCCCATGGACTAGCGGGAGATACTTGGCACGAGCAGTACTTC
>TRBD2|TRBV5-1|once|TRBJ2-1
CASSLIAGAPNEQFF
TGCGCCAGCAGCTTGATAGCGGGTGCCCCCAATGAGCAGTTCTTC
>TRBD1|TRBV7-9|.|TRBJ1-4
CASSSGGASREKLFF
TGTGCCAGCAGCTCAGGGGGGGCCTCGCGGGAAAAACTGTTTTTT
>TRBD1|TRBV29-1|.|TRBJ2-1
CSVEARGTGVNEQFF
TGCAGCGTTGAGGCCCGGGGGACAGGGGTCAATGAGCAGTTCTTC
>TRBD2|TRBV27|.|TRBJ2-2
CASSSLDTSGRVNTGELFF
TGTGCCAGCAGTTCCCTGGATACTAGCGGGAGGGTTAACACCGGGGAGCTGTTTTTT
>.|TRBV15|.|TRBJ1-1
CATSRNPGLGPEAFF
TGTGCCACCAGCAGAAACCCCGGTCTGGGCCCTGAAGCTTTCTTT
>.|TRBV4-3|.|TRBJ1-5
CASSHDIGSNQPQHF
TGCGCCAGCAGCCACGACATAGGTAGCAATCAGCCCCAGCATTTT
>.|TRBV28|.|TRBJ2-1
CASTLRIYNEQFF
TGTGCCAGCACCTTGAGGATCTACAATGAGCAGTTCTTC
>.|TRBV10-2|.|TRBJ2-6
CASMVEPAGANVLTF
TGCGCCAGCATGGTAGAACCGGCTGGGGCCAACGTCCTGACTTTC
>TRBD2|TRBV30|once|TRBJ2-1
CAWTPGTSAYNEQFF
TGTGCCTGGACCCCCGGGACTAGCGCCTACAATGAGCAGTTCTTC
>.|TRBV28|.|TRBJ1-1
CASSQDLGNTEAFF
TGTGCCAGCAGTCAGGATTTGGGGAACACTGAAGCTTTCTTT
>.|TRBV5-1|.|TRBJ2-3
CASSPLGSGLSTDTQYF
TGCGCCAGCAGCCCCCTCGGAAGCGGGCTAAGCACAGATACGCAGTATTTT
>TRBD2|TRBV6-5|.|TRBJ2-1
CASSRLARDEQFF
TGTGCCAGCAGTCGACTAGCGAGGGATGAGCAGTTCTTC
>.|TRBV18|.|TRBJ2-1
CASSPPEREKGEQFF
TGTGCCAGCTCACCACCTGAACGGGAGAAGGGTGAGCAGTTCTTC
>TRBD1|TRBV5-1|.|TRBJ1-2
CASSQDRGHGYTF
TGCGCCAGCAGTCAAGACAGGGGGCATGGCTACACCTTC
>.|TRBV28|.|TRBJ1-5
CASSLERGGPPQPQHF
TGTGCCAGCAGTTTGGAAAGGGGGGGACCCCCACAGCCCCAGCATTTT
>.|TRBV19|.|TRBJ1-1
CASSILAGLNTEAFF
TGTGCCAGTAGTATACTGGCAGGGTTAAACACTGAAGCTTTCTTT
>TRBD2|TRBV7-9|.|TRBJ2-1
CASSGGGSSYNEQFF
TGTGCCAGCAGCGGCGGGGGTAGCTCCTACAATGAGCAGTTCTTC
>.|TRBV5-1|.|TRBJ1-5
CASSLDGGSNQPQHF
TGCGCCAGCAGCTTGGACGGGGGAAGCAATCAGCCCCAGCATTTT